The rows below give T cell receptor beta chains drawn from one sample of a study of shared clonotypes between healthy human individuals. Method: immunoSEQ multiplex PCR; TCRdb's copy keeps in-frame clones and lacks some. The repertoire holds fewer than 700,000 clones, with just over 75% as singletons. Sequencing was done on a sample of PBMCs. The receptors come from a woman aged 40 to 49 in good health. Some clones in this sample may be carry-over from other donors' samples. Both conserved end residues are part of each CDR3. A D gene is named only where the DNA matches it firmly.

V	J	D	CDR3
TRBV10-3	TRBJ2-7	.	CAISDTGRSYEQYF
TRBV29-1	TRBJ2-3	TRBD2	CSVGQTSGGGDTQYF
TRBV28	TRBJ2-1	.	CASSRSGAYNEQFF
TRBV25-1	TRBJ1-4	TRBD1	CASSVLQGRGQDEKLFF
TRBV5-5	TRBJ1-2	.	CASSFGSNYGYTF
TRBV25-1	TRBJ1-1	.	CASSGGTGIDTEAFF
TRBV6-5	TRBJ1-2	.	CASSYSGARGYTF
TRBV28	TRBJ1-5	.	CASSLSDSSNQPQHF
TRBV7-2	TRBJ2-7	TRBD1	CASSYGTVPDEQYF
TRBV2	TRBJ2-5	TRBD2	CASSVEREDPSQYF
TRBV28	TRBJ2-4	.	CASSTASAEGPKNIQYF
TRBV7-3	TRBJ2-2	TRBD1	CASSLGQAGELFF
TRBV4-2	TRBJ2-7	.	CASSQDLVLSYEQYF
TRBV28	TRBJ2-1	TRBD2	CASSLGREEYNEQFF
TRBV18	TRBJ2-3	.	CASSQKADTQYF
TRBV7-8	TRBJ1-2	.	CAGSEGPFYGYTF
TRBV4-1	TRBJ1-5	.	CASSQGFLARPQHF
TRBV5-1	TRBJ2-1	.	CASSSQGNEQFF
TRBV18	TRBJ2-6	TRBD1	CASSPLGQGALGANVLTF
TRBV5-6	TRBJ2-1	TRBD1	CASSLGGQGSYNEQFF
TRBV11-3	TRBJ1-2	.	CASSLDRRAGHREANYGYTF
TRBV27	TRBJ2-7	TRBD2	CASSSRLAGDEQYF
TRBV7-2	TRBJ2-1	TRBD2	CASSSGLAGANEQFF
TRBV28	TRBJ1-5	TRBD1	CASSVQGAHQPQHF
TRBV28	TRBJ2-7	TRBD2	CASSSPGLAGGQGF
TRBV27	TRBJ1-5	.	CASSSYSNQPQHF
TRBV18	TRBJ1-1	TRBD1	CASSPTRGQGAAGAFF
TRBV6-1	TRBJ2-5	TRBD2	CATNSGRAPSETQYF
TRBV9	TRBJ2-5	.	CASSVGPSQEETQYF
TRBV7-8	TRBJ2-1	TRBD1	CASSLARILLRDRRSYNEQFF
TRBV9	TRBJ2-2	TRBD2	CASSGATRWGLADTGELFF
TRBV11-2	TRBJ1-1	.	CASSLLQGTNTEAFF
TRBV5-1	TRBJ2-7	.	CASSSGSTSSYEQYF
TRBV20-1	TRBJ2-7	.	CSAPLGYEQYF
TRBV5-6	TRBJ1-5	TRBD1	CASSPRDRGSNQPQHF
TRBV5-1	TRBJ1-6	.	CASSFGTVNSPLHF
TRBV30	TRBJ1-1	.	CASAHRPEAFF
TRBV5-4	TRBJ2-2	.	CASSPRGTGELFF
TRBV6-5	TRBJ2-7	TRBD2	CASSYSGLAGYEQYF
TRBV12-5	TRBJ2-7	TRBD2	CASGLVPTSGDEKAYEQYF
TRBV20-1	TRBJ1-6	.	CSAGTGSPLHF
TRBV19	TRBJ1-2	TRBD1	CASIQTGANLYGYTF
TRBV2	TRBJ2-7	TRBD2	CASRRAGTSGTYEQYF